Sequencing of this TCR beta chain was carried out in a study of blood T cell repertoires in COVID-19. Study details: Samples of COVID-19 (acute and convalescent) were obtained from the United States, Italy and Spain.

The length of the CDR3 is 15 residues. CDR1 is MDHEN and CDR2 is SYDVKM in the germline V gene. V shed 2 bases, J shed 2 bases, and the junction held 5 bases outside the gene matches. In the source study's methods: Estimation of nucleated cell counts relied on the amplification of reference gene primers. Sequencing was performed with immunoSEQ multiplex PCR; in TCRdb, only in-frame clones are kept and a portion is missing. D and trimming were read from the DNA, whereas the V and J calls and clone size are those reported in that table. The sample carries about 220,000 clones, about four fifths recorded once.

The material sequenced was peripheral blood. The chain combines TRBV28 with TRBJ2-7, with 8 nucleotides matching TRBD2. The receptor was isolated from a woman between 50 and 59 years old with acute or convalescent COVID-19. CDR3 DNA: TGTGCCAGCAGTTTAGTCCTAGCGGGTACCTACGAGCAGTACTTC. The encoded protein is CASSLVLAGTYEQYF.